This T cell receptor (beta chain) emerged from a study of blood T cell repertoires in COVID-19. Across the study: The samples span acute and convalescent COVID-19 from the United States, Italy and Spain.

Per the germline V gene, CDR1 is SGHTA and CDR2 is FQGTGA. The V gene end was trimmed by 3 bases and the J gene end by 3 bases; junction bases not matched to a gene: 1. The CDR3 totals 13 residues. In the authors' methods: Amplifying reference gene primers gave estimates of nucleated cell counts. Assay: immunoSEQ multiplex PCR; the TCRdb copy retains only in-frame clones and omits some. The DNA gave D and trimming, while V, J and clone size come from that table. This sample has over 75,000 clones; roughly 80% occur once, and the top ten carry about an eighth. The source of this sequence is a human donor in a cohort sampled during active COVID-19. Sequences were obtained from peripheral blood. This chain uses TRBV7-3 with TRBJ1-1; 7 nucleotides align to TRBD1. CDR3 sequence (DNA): TGTGCCAGCAGCTTGGGGACAGACACTGAAGCTTTCTTT. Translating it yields CASSLGTDTEAFF. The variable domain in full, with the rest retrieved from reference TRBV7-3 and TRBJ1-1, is GAGVSQTPSNKVTEKGKYVELRCDPISGHTALYWYRQSLGQGPEFLIYFQGTGAADDSGLPNDRFFAVRPEGSVSTLKIQRTERGDSAVYLCASSLGTDTEAFFGQGTRLTVV.